The entry below gives a single T cell receptor beta chain sequence along with its context. This entry is derived from a study of blood T cell repertoires in COVID-19. In the study overall: The analysed material was cDNA or gDNA that came from T cells, B-cell-depleted T cells, or PBMCs.

The germline V gene encodes CDR1 SGHAT and CDR2 FQNNGV. The CDR3 is made up of 16 amino acids. The J segment lost 3 bases and the V segment lost 5 bases, leaving 10 bases of the junction unmatched. Authors' methods: Nucleated cell number was recorded as an estimate derived from reference gene primer amplification. TCRdb keeps only in-frame clones here, not all; method: immunoSEQ multiplex PCR. V, J and clone size were drawn from that table, and D and trimming were deduced from the DNA. Of about 200,000 clones listed, more than 75% are singletons. V is TRBV11-2 and J is TRBJ2-3; 8 nucleotides line up with TRBD2. Sequencing used peripheral blood. This TCR derives from a man aged 35-49 years with active or convalescent COVID-19. CDR3 loop: CASSLFGAGVTDTQYF. CDR3 in DNA: TGTGCCAGCAGCCTGTTTGGAGCGGGAGTAACAGATACGCAGTATTTT.